Reported below is one T cell receptor (beta chain). This clone was seen ten or more times. Its antigen is currently not known. Qualities for individual bases were not recorded, and no much larger clone is one base off. The CDR3 regions of human TCRbeta chains were analyzed by immunosequencing. For the original study's pipeline: TCRs in the repertoires were compared against a reference library of SARS-CoV-2-specific TCRs that had been generated with the MIRA antigen-specificity platform. Breadth meant the fraction of unique TCRs that were SARS-CoV-2-associated, whereas depth meant the fraction of total T cells that were SARS-CoV-2-associated. Using the MIRA data, every spike-specific TCR was mapped to the spike region that the TCR reacted to and assigned to either a CD4 or a CD8 class. Log10-transformed breadth and depth values were compared by one-way ANOVA with Sidak's multiple comparisons tests. Entries here come from immuneACCESS through TCRdb and include only in-frame sequences with V and J called. Some clones fail to appear in such tables; in the studies checked, an unresolved V gene covers under half of the shortfall, and the cause of the remainder is unknown. V, J and clone size reflect that table, while D and trimming were determined from the DNA. Counted in this sample were about 140,000 clones; roughly 90% of them appeared once. 5.5% to 6.5% of the sample is held by the ten biggest clonotypes.

The data belong to a study of T cell responses to AZD1222 COVID-19 vaccine (dated by TCRdb to the early 2020s). In terms of the full investigation: AZD1222 recipients with second doses at about 4 weeks or about 12 weeks were pooled, because spike-specific TCR depth and breadth did not differ between schedules. TCR sequencing was performed for approximately 240 trial participants, of whom approximately 200 were given two doses of AZD1222 and around 26 were given two doses of MenACWY control vaccine. Trial participants were enrolled by age into 18-55, 56-69 and 70-plus year subgroups, with around 150, 28 and 57 TCR-sequenced participants respectively. What the authors observed across the whole study: The whole spike protein was spanned by vaccine-associated CD4 TCRs, and dominant responses were seen in regions 160-218 and 743-854. Only five or six AZD1222 recipients were SARS-CoV-2 seropositive at baseline, limiting conclusions about previously exposed vaccinees. Because no day 14 peak-response samples were available, repertoires were characterized only after the peak T cell response. The 56-69-year group was small, and its depth increase did not reach significance, likely because of low power. Epitopes outside the regions mutated in the B.1.351 and B.1.1.7 variants were reportedly recognized by nearly half of the unique spike-specific TCRs. Spike-specific TCR breadth and depth rose significantly after two AZD1222 doses compared with day 0 and with MenACWY recipients. Most participants were white British and females outnumbered males, and the authors suggested that clonal diversity may have been underestimated.

The CDR3, cysteine through phenylalanine, is 15 amino acids long. The retained sequence is limited to the CDR3, 45 bases, with the frame set at the first base. Trimmed from V: 4 bases; trimmed from J: 5 bases; junction bases lacking a gene match: 10. For CDR1 and CDR2, the germline V gene lists LGHNA and YNFKEQ. Interpreted using the paper, the time point label stands for: baseline before first vaccination. Samples from vaccinated people were obtained from the UK trials COV001 and COV002, which included a single-blind randomized controlled phase 2/3 trial of AZD1222 (ChAdOx1 nCoV-19) in healthy adults. For TCRbeta chain sequencing, PBMC samples were collected from trial participants at day 0 and at day 28 after the second dose.

Rearrangement joined TRBV4-2 to TRBJ2-7, with 8 middle bases fitting TRBD2. Sample: peripheral blood, taken on day 0 of AZD1222 vaccination. The source of this sequence is an adult in good health. The CDR3 amino acid sequence is: CASSRTLTSAHEQYF. The nucleotides read TGTGCCAGCAGCCGGACCTTGACTAGCGCCCACGAGCAGTACTTC.